These 16 T cell receptor beta chains came from one sample sequenced in a study of glioma-infiltrating T cells after dendritic cell vaccination. Method: immunoSEQ multiplex PCR; TCRdb's copy keeps in-frame clones and lacks some. The repertoire holds under 100,000 clones, with about 83% as singletons. The sequencing here drew on blood, taken before dendritic cell vaccination. The receptors here all came from a human donor with glioblastoma.

The V and J genes are TRBV5-6 and TRBJ1-1; maybe TRBD1 (5 bases). Trimming took off 9 bases at V and 1 base at J, with 10 bases between the two ends. The CDR3 consists of 12 residues. The V gene's germline CDR1 is SGHDT and CDR2 YYEEEE. CDR3 in amino acids: CATQGGNTEAFF. In DNA form, the CDR3 reads TGTGCCACCCAGGGTGGGAACACTGAAGCTTTCTTT.

The chain joins TRBV5-1 to TRBJ2-3, with 7 bases that match TRBD2. The V and J ends lost 7 bases and 5 bases, in that order; junction bases with no gene match: 7. This CDR3 region has 13 residues. From germline, CDR1 is SGHRS and CDR2 YFSETQ. The CDR3, as DNA: TGCGCCAGCCATACGGGGGGTCGAGATACGCAGTATTTT. Translated: CASHTGGRDTQYF.

This rearrangement joins TRBV11-1 to TRBJ1-2; TRBD1 matches 8 bases. The CDR3 is 15 residues long. Germline CDR1 reads SGHAT; CDR2 reads FQDESV (reference sequence). With 3 bases clipped from V and 4 bases from J, the junction kept 7 bases outside the gene matches. As DNA, the CDR3 is TGTGCCAGCAGCTTTGACAGGGGAAATGGCTATGGCTACACCTTC. Protein sequence: CASSFDRGNGYGYTF.

A single count supports this clone. The rearrangement links TRBV6-5 to TRBJ2-1; 10 bases align to TRBD2. The V gene end was trimmed by 2 bases and the J gene end by 15 bases; junction bases not matched to a gene: 16. Germline V gives CDR1 MNHEY, CDR2 SVGAGI. The CDR3 contains 16 residues. CDR3 in amino acids: CASSYIPGLAPPSWFF. The CDR3 DNA reads TGTGCCAGCAGTTACATTCCGGGACTAGCGCCCCCGAGTTGGTTCTTC.

The chain has TRBV19 and TRBJ1-2; D is undetermined. V was clipped by 3 bases and J by 4 bases, with 12 bases between them. The CDR3 spans 14 residues. The V gene's germline CDR1 is LNHDA and CDR2 SQIVND (reference sequence). The DNA of the CDR3 is TGTGCCAGTAGTATTATAGAGGGCACCTATGGCTACACCTTC. Its protein is CASSIIEGTYGYTF.

This chain links TRBV7-7 with TRBJ2-1, with 7 nucleotides matching TRBD2. CDR3 size: 14 residues. J lost 4 bases, V lost 3 bases, and 3 bases had no gene match. Looked up from germline, CDR1 is SSHAT and CDR2 is FNYEAQ (reference sequence). The chain's CDR3 is CASSFGLEYNEQFF. CDR3 in DNA: TGTGCCAGCAGCTTCGGACTAGAATACAATGAGCAGTTCTTC. Filled out from reference TRBV7-7 and TRBJ2-1, the complete variable domain reads GAGVSQSPRYKVTKRGQDVTLRCDPISSHATLYWYQQALGQGPEFLTYFNYEAQPDKSGLPSDRFSAERPEGSISTLTIQRTEQRDSAMYRCASSFGLEYNEQFFGPGTRLTVL.

In DNA, the CDR3 is TGCGCCAGCAGCCTAGCGGGGGCTAACGAGCAGTACTTC. It encodes CASSLAGANEQYF. This sequence joins TRBV10-1 and TRBJ2-7; TRBD2 matches at 10 bases. Germline CDR1 reads WNHNN; CDR2 reads SYGVQD (reference sequence). After removal of 6 bases from V and 5 bases from J, the junction contained 4 bases not matched to a gene. CDR3 length: 13 amino acids.

The chain carries TRBV18 and TRBJ1-5, with 7 positions matching TRBD1. CDR1 and CDR2 (germline): KGHSH, LQKENI. V was pared by 3 bases and J by 5 bases, with 4 bases of the junction left unmatched. This CDR3 is 14 amino acids long. The CDR3 reads CASSPYRGDQPQHF. The CDR3 DNA reads TGTGCCAGCTCACCTTACAGGGGAGATCAGCCCCAGCATTTT.

The genes are TRBV7-9 and TRBJ1-2, with D maybe TRBD1 (5 bases). The CDR3 has 12 residues. CDR1 and CDR2 from the germline V gene are SEHNR and FQNEAQ (reference sequence). Trimming removed 5 bases at V and 7 bases at J, with 11 bases between. As DNA, the CDR3 is TGTGCCAGCAGCACGAAGGGGTTTGGCTACACCTTC. It codes for CASSTKGFGYTF. Using reference TRBV7-9 and TRBJ1-2 for the parts outside the CDR3, the full variable domain is DTGVSQNPRHKITKRGQNVTFRCDPISEHNRLYWYRQTLGQGPEFLTYFQNEAQLEKSRLLSDRFSAERPKGSFSTLEIQRTEQGDSAMYLCASSTKGFGYTFGSGTRLTVV.

V and J are TRBV6-1 and TRBJ1-1, with TRBD1 matching over 10 bases. Germline loops: CDR1 MNHNS, CDR2 SASEGT. J was trimmed by 1 base and V by 5 bases; bases with no gene match: 4. The CDR3 runs 15 residues. The CDR3 reads CASSNGQGGNTEAFF. CDR3 nucleotides: TGTGCCAGCAGTAACGGACAGGGGGGGAACACTGAAGCTTTCTTT.

This clone has only a few counts. V and J are TRBV4-3 and TRBJ2-7; D is ambiguous. The CDR3 extends over 13 amino acids. The V gene lost 2 bases and the J gene lost 4 bases, with 9 bases spanning the gap. Germline CDR1 is LGHNA and CDR2 is YSLEER. This CDR3 is CASSQNVGYEQYF. The CDR3 nucleotides read TGCGCCAGCAGCCAAAATGTCGGTTACGAGCAGTACTTC.

The gene calls are TRBV6-5 and TRBJ2-2, with D tentatively TRBD1 (5 bases). There are 14 residues in the CDR3. Germline CDR1 and CDR2: MNHEY and SVGAGI. V was trimmed by 8 bases and J by 4 bases, leaving 14 bases between them. The chain's CDR3 is CASGSGSSTGELFF. The CDR3 nucleotides are TGTGCCAGCGGGTCAGGGTCGAGCACCGGGGAGCTGTTTTTT.

The J gene is TRBJ2-1, the V gene TRBV19; D may be TRBD1 (6 bases). The CDR3 totals 15 residues. The germline gives CDR1 LNHDA, CDR2 SQIVND (reference sequence). V was clipped by 6 bases and J by 2 bases, with 14 bases between them. The CDR3 sequence: CASSKGGFPYNEQFF. The DNA for the CDR3 is TGTGCCAGTAGCAAAGGGGGATTTCCCTACAATGAGCAGTTCTTC.

The J gene is TRBJ1-5, the V gene TRBV18; D gene unclear. The CDR3 contains 15 residues. The germline CDR1 and CDR2 sequences are KGHSH and LQKENI. V dropped 1 base and J dropped 0 bases, with 7 bases sitting between them. In DNA form, the CDR3 reads TGTGCCAGCTCACCACGAGTAGCTAGCAATCAGCCCCAGCATTTT. It yields the protein CASSPRVASNQPQHF.

This clone was picked up one time. This sample includes further DNA sequences coding for the same CDR3. The genes are TRBV5-1 and TRBJ2-5, with 8 bases lining up with TRBD2. This CDR3 is 14 amino acids long. The V segment lost 1 base and the J segment 1 base; nucleotides outside the gene matches: 0. The germline V gene encodes CDR1 SGHRS and CDR2 YFSETQ. As DNA, the CDR3 is TGCGCCAGCAGCTTGAGCGGGGGCCAAGAGACCCAGTACTTC. It translates to CASSLSGGQETQYF.

The V call is TRBV5-1, the J call TRBJ2-5; no definite D call. V dropped 1 base and J dropped 1 base, with 2 bases sitting between them. The CDR3 loop spans 12 amino acids. Germline CDR1 and CDR2: SGHRS and YFSETQ. The CDR3 DNA reads TGCGCCAGCAGCTTGCGCCAAGAGACCCAGTACTTC. Protein: CASSLRQETQYF.